This entry is about one T cell receptor beta chain. TCRdb fed the 5' RACE reads into MiXCR, producing one record per CDR3 protein. This table has 450,000 or so distinct CDR3 sequences, more than 13% appearing once. With V trimmed by 4 bases and J by 4 bases, 12 bases remained unmatched. CDR1 LGHDT and CDR2 YNNKEL come from the germline V gene (reference sequence). CDR3 length: 18 residues. This entry belongs to a study of identical twins. These data were likewise used in another study, on yellow fever vaccine responses in identical twins.

The J gene is TRBJ2-1, the V gene TRBV3-1; TRBD2 aligns across 11 bases. Input material: CD4+ T cells sorted from blood. This receptor was identified in a woman in her late teens or twenties in good health. The DNA of the CDR3 is TGTGCCAGCAGCCCTTGGGATCTAGCGGGGGGTAAATACAATGAGCAGTTCTTC. Translation gives CASSPWDLAGGKYNEQFF.